The 19 T cell receptor beta chains below come from one sample, sequenced in a study of blood T cell repertoires in COVID-19. Produced via immunoSEQ multiplex PCR; TCRdb's table is partial and in-frame only. The sample lists about 140,000 clones, around 88% seen once, with less than 2% in the top ten. The specimen sequenced was peripheral blood. These receptors were obtained from a woman aged 55-69 years with acute or convalescent COVID-19.

This clone was counted only a few times. Other DNA variants within this sample encode the same CDR3. The CDR3 region has the DNA TGTGCCAGCAGCTTATCATCGGGGAACACCGGGGAGCTGTTTTTT. It translates to CASSLSSGNTGELFF. This rearrangement joins TRBV7-3 to TRBJ2-2; D is unclear. Germline V gives CDR1 SGHTA, CDR2 FQGTGA. Trimming shortened V by 2 bases and J by 1 base, and 8 bases separated the two germline ends. This CDR3 has 15 amino acids.

The chain joins TRBV28 to TRBJ2-5, with a possible D match to TRBD1 (6 bases). The CDR3 contains 14 residues. CDR1 MDHEN and CDR2 SYDVKM come from the germline V gene. V lost 6 bases, J lost 2 bases, and 13 bases lay in between. CDR3 sequence (DNA): TGTGCCAGCAGCAAGAACAGGGCGCAAGAGACCCAGTACTTC. It codes for CASSKNRAQETQYF.

This clone was detected a few times. The chain combines TRBV5-8 with TRBJ2-3, with 7 bases aligning to TRBD1. In germline, CDR1 is SGHTS, CDR2 YDEGEE. The CDR3 has 16 residues. The V and J ends lost 2 bases and 6 bases, in that order; junction bases with no gene match: 12. The CDR3 region is CASSFWGRGRGDTQYF. The CDR3 DNA is TGTGCCAGCAGCTTTTGGGGCAGGGGGAGAGGGGATACGCAGTATTTT.

The V gene is TRBV12-3 or TRBV12-4, the J gene TRBJ2-5; D call uncertain. The CDR3 is 13 residues long. Trimming cost V 6 bases and J 3 bases, with 11 bases left between them. For the CDR3, the DNA is TGTGCCAGCAGAACCAGTGGAGAAGAGACCCAGTACTTC. Translation gives CASRTSGEETQYF.

V usage is TRBV5-1 and J usage is TRBJ2-2; 9 nucleotides line up with TRBD2. CDR1 is SGHRS and CDR2 is YFSETQ in the germline V gene. CDR3 length equals 16 residues. Unmatched junction bases numbered 8, after V lost 2 bases and J lost 6 bases. CDR3 bases: TGCGCCAGCAGCTTCTTAGCGGGGGTCGAACCCGGGGAGCTGTTTTTT. Encoded protein: CASSFLAGVEPGELFF.

The rearrangement links TRBV7-9 to TRBJ2-1; 10 bases map to TRBD2. After removal of 5 bases from V and 5 bases from J, the junction contained 15 bases not matched to a gene. Germline-derived CDR1 and CDR2 are SEHNR and FQNEAQ (reference sequence). The CDR3 has 18 amino acids. CDR3 sequence: CASSLPPRLAGAHNEQFF. Here the CDR3 DNA reads TGTGCCAGCAGCCTCCCCCCCCGGCTAGCGGGGGCTCACAATGAGCAGTTCTTC.

This clone was counted between two and nine times. The chain carries TRBV7-2 and TRBJ1-1; D is perhaps TRBD1 (5 bases). Between the trimmed V and J ends, which lost 1 base and 3 bases, there was a span of 9 bases. The V gene's germline CDR1 is SGHTA and CDR2 FQGNSA. The CDR3 is made up of 14 amino acids. DNA for the CDR3: TGTGCCAGCAGCTTAGTGTGGGGCGACACTGAAGCTTTCTTT. Amino acid sequence: CASSLVWGDTEAFF.

A few counts support this clone. The chain links TRBV2 to TRBJ2-1; 8 nucleotides line up with TRBD2. The CDR3 has 14 amino acids. Germline-derived CDR1 and CDR2 are SNHLY and FYNNEI. V trimming: 8 bases; J trimming: 10 bases; junction bases outside the gene matches: 13. The CDR3 region has the DNA TGTGCCAGCCGGTCCGGGGGGGCCGGGAGGGAGCAGTTCTTC. It translates to CASRSGGAGREQFF.

V gene TRBV7-3 combines with J gene TRBJ2-7; D unresolved. Trimming stripped 5 bases from V and 3 bases from J, with 11 bases between. Looked up from germline, CDR1 is SGHTA and CDR2 is FQGTGA. This CDR3 has 13 residues. The chain's CDR3 is CASSLSSGYEQYF. The CDR3 DNA is TGTGCCAGCAGCCTAAGTTCCGGCTACGAGCAGTACTTC.

The genes are TRBV9 and TRBJ2-5; 8 bases map to TRBD1. Germline V lookup: CDR1 SGDLS, CDR2 YYNGEE. Trimming removed 0 bases from V and 3 bases from J; junction bases left unmatched: 1. CDR3 size: 14 residues. CDR3 sequence (DNA): TGTGCCAGCAGCGTAGGGACAGGGAAAGAGACCCAGTACTTC. It translates to CASSVGTGKETQYF.

The chain uses TRBV4-3 and TRBJ1-2; D might be TRBD1 (5 bases). The germline V gene has CDR1 LGHNA and CDR2 YSLEER. This CDR3 spans 15 amino acids. Trimming removed 2 bases at V and 4 bases at J, with 14 bases between. The CDR3 sequence is CASSQSTGGTYGYTF. The CDR3 bases are TGCGCCAGCAGCCAATCTACCGGCGGGACCTATGGCTACACCTTC.

This clone has only a few counts. The V gene is TRBV2, the J gene TRBJ1-2, with D unclear. With 3 bases removed from V and 4 bases from J, the gap between germline ends came to 15 bases. Germline V CDR1 and CDR2: SNHLY, FYNNEI. This CDR3 contains 15 residues. CDR3 amino acids: CASSEGWGAGYGYTF. The CDR3 nucleotides are TGTGCCAGCAGTGAGGGATGGGGAGCCGGCTATGGCTACACCTTC.

This clone was recorded only once. The chain joins TRBV2 to TRBJ1-5; TRBD1 matches at 12 bases. The CDR3 runs 16 residues. V lost 4 bases to trimming and J lost 4 bases; unmatched junction nucleotides: 5. The V gene's germline CDR1 is SNHLY and CDR2 FYNNEI. CDR3 loop: CASSGLGQGANQPQHF. For the CDR3, the DNA is TGTGCCAGCAGTGGATTGGGACAGGGGGCGAATCAGCCCCAGCATTTT.

This clone has more than one count but fewer than ten. The V gene is TRBV6-1, the J gene TRBJ1-2; a possible D gene is TRBD1 (6 bases). This CDR3 is 15 amino acids long. Germline V gene lookup returns CDR1 MNHNS and CDR2 SASEGT. The ends were cut back, 3 bases at V and 4 bases at J, with 15 bases in the middle. CDR3 sequence (DNA): TGTGCCAGCAGTGACGTTGACAGGTGGTCCTATGGCTACACCTTC. As protein: CASSDVDRWSYGYTF.

The rearrangement uses TRBV29-1 and TRBJ1-3; D not resolved. Trimming stripped 7 bases from V and 4 bases from J, with 8 bases between. Per the germline V gene, CDR1 is SQVTM and CDR2 is ANQGSEA. This CDR3 comprises 11 residues. In DNA, the CDR3 is TGCAGCGGGCACCAAGGAAACACCATATATTTT. Translation: CSGHQGNTIYF.

The rearrangement joins TRBV5-1 to TRBJ2-1; D perhaps matches TRBD1 (7 bases). Germline assignment: CDR1 SGHRS and CDR2 YFSETQ. Trimming stripped 4 bases from V and 4 bases from J, with 12 bases between. The CDR3 loop spans 14 amino acids. CDR3: CASSGGTAYNEQFF. The DNA of the CDR3 is TGCGCCAGCAGCGGGGGGACAGCTTACAATGAGCAGTTCTTC. The variable domain in full, completed from reference TRBV5-1 and TRBJ2-1, reads KAGVTQTPRYLIKTRGQQVTLSCSPISGHRSVSWYQQTPGQGLQFLFEYFSETQRNKGNFPGRFSGRQFSNSRSEMNVSTLELGDSALYLCASSGGTAYNEQFFGPGTRLTVL.

The V call is TRBV29-1, the J call TRBJ2-7, with TRBD2 identical over 8 bases. V was clipped by 8 bases and J by 5 bases; unmatched bases: 11. CDR1 and CDR2 (germline): SQVTM, ANQGSEA. This CDR3 spans 13 amino acids. DNA for the CDR3: TGCAGCTTCTCGAGCGGGGGCAATCACGAGCAGTACTTC. This sequence encodes CSFSSGGNHEQYF.

This clone was seen once. This sequence joins TRBV28 and TRBJ2-5; 7 bases agree with TRBD2. The CDR3 totals 16 residues. The germline gives CDR1 MDHEN, CDR2 SYDVKM. V was clipped by 7 bases and J by 4 bases; unmatched bases: 15. CDR3 sequence reads: CASKTRDYRRGETQYF. In DNA, the CDR3 is TGTGCCAGCAAGACCCGGGACTACCGACGGGGAGAGACCCAGTACTTC.

The chain combines TRBV29-1 with TRBJ1-2; tentatively, D is TRBD1 (5 bases). The CDR3 has 13 residues. Trimming removed 5 bases from V and 7 bases from J, with 17 bases in between. CDR1 is SQVTM and CDR2 is ANQGSEA in the germline V gene. For the CDR3, the DNA is TGCAGCGTTCAAGGGGCCTCTCCCGGTGGCTACACCTTC. Translation gives CSVQGASPGGYTF.